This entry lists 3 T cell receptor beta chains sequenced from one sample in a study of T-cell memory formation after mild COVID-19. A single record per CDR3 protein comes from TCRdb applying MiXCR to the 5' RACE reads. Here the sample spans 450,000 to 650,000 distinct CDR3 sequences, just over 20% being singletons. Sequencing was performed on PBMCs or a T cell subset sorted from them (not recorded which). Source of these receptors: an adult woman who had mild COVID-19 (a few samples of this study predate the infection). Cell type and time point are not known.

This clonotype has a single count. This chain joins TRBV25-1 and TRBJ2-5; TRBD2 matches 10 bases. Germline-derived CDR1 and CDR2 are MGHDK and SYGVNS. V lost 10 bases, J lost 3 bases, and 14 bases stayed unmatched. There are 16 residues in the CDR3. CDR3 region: CATMAGSGGIEETQYF. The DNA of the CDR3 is TGTGCCACCATGGCGGGTAGCGGGGGGATTGAAGAGACCCAGTACTTC.

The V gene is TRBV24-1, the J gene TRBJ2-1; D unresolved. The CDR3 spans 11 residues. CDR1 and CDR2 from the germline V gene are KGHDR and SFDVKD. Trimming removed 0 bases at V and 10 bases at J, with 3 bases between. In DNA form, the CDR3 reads TGTGCCACCAGTGATTTGTCGGAGCAGTTCTTC. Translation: CATSDLSEQFF.

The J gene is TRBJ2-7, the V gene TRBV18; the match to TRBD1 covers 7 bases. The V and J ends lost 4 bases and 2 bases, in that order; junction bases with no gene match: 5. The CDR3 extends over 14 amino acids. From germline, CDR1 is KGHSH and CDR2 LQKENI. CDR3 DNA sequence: TGTGCCAGCTCACTATACGGACAGGCCTACGAGCAGTACTTC. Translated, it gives CASSLYGQAYEQYF.